The rows below give T cell receptor beta chains drawn from one sample of a study of blood T cell repertoires in COVID-19. The repertoire was sequenced with immunoSEQ multiplex PCR; TCRdb's copy has only in-frame clones and lacks some. The sample includes 200,000 to 300,000 clones, approximately 90% of them seen just once. The sequencing input was PBMCs or T cells enriched from blood (not recorded which). These receptors all stem from a man in his forties who had recovered from COVID-19. CDR3s include the opening cysteine and the closing phenylalanine or tryptophan. D genes are given only for firm matches. Not all rows give a size; the values are once, few, many and, for expanded clones, a class.

j_call: TRBJ2-7; clone_size: -; cdr3_length: 17; d_call: -; v_call: TRBV7-2; cdr3_nt: TGTGCCAGCAGTTTACTGGGGAGGACAAGTGAATCCTACGAGCAGTACTTC; cdr3_aa: CASSLLGRTSESYEQYF
j_call: TRBJ2-3; clone_size: -; cdr3_length: 16; d_call: TRBD2; v_call: TRBV5-4; cdr3_nt: TGTGCCAGCAGCGGCGGACTAGCGGGAGTGGTAGATACGCAGTATTTT; cdr3_aa: CASSGGLAGVVDTQYF
j_call: TRBJ2-1; clone_size: -; cdr3_length: 16; d_call: -; v_call: TRBV9; cdr3_nt: TGTGCCAGCAGCGTAGCGGGAGTGGGTTTCTACAATGAGCAGTTCTTC; cdr3_aa: CASSVAGVGFYNEQFF
j_call: TRBJ2-2; clone_size: -; cdr3_length: 17; d_call: TRBD2; v_call: TRBV3-1/TRBV3-2; cdr3_nt: TGTGCCAGCAGCCGCCCAGCGGGAGGTCGGTTCCCCGGGGAGCTGTTTTTT; cdr3_aa: CASSRPAGGRFPGELFF
j_call: TRBJ1-2; clone_size: -; cdr3_length: 16; d_call: TRBD1; v_call: TRBV19; cdr3_nt: TGTGCCAGTAGTAACGGACAGGTCTTGTTGTATTATGGCTACACCTTC; cdr3_aa: CASSNGQVLLYYGYTF
j_call: TRBJ1-1; clone_size: -; cdr3_length: 16; d_call: -; v_call: TRBV28; cdr3_nt: TGTGCCAGCAGTTTGCTTGGGGACCTCCTCGGGGGGGAAGCTTTCTTT; cdr3_aa: CASSLLGDLLGGEAFF
j_call: TRBJ2-2; clone_size: -; cdr3_length: 15; d_call: -; v_call: TRBV5-1; cdr3_nt: TGCGCCAGCAGCCCTCTACAGGGAAACACCGGGGAGCTGTTTTTT; cdr3_aa: CASSPLQGNTGELFF
j_call: TRBJ1-1; clone_size: -; cdr3_length: 14; d_call: TRBD1; v_call: TRBV7-8; cdr3_nt: TGTGCCAGCAGCGACAGGGGTAGGAACACTGAAGCTTTCTTT; cdr3_aa: CASSDRGRNTEAFF
j_call: TRBJ1-6; clone_size: once; cdr3_length: 18; d_call: -; v_call: TRBV5-4; cdr3_nt: TGTGCCAGCAGCCAAGCCGGTAAAGGGCACCGGCCGGGATCACCCCTCCACTTT; cdr3_aa: CASSQAGKGHRPGSPLHF
j_call: TRBJ1-2; clone_size: -; cdr3_length: 15; d_call: TRBD1; v_call: TRBV7-9; cdr3_nt: TGTGCCAGCAGCTTAGTGTTCCGGGACAGCTATGGCTACACCTTC; cdr3_aa: CASSLVFRDSYGYTF
j_call: TRBJ2-7; clone_size: -; cdr3_length: 11; d_call: TRBD2; v_call: TRBV2; cdr3_nt: TGTGCCAGCGGTCCGGGGGGGCGGCAGTACTTC; cdr3_aa: CASGPGGRQYF
j_call: TRBJ2-7; clone_size: -; cdr3_length: 15; d_call: TRBD1; v_call: TRBV2; cdr3_nt: TGTGCCAGCAGTGATGCGAGAACAGGGGGCCGCGAGCAGTACTTC; cdr3_aa: CASSDARTGGREQYF
j_call: TRBJ1-1; clone_size: -; cdr3_length: 12; d_call: TRBD1; v_call: TRBV18; cdr3_nt: TGTGCCAGCTCCCTTGGACAGGGCGAAGCTTTCTTT; cdr3_aa: CASSLGQGEAFF
j_call: TRBJ2-5; clone_size: -; cdr3_length: 16; d_call: -; v_call: TRBV7-8; cdr3_nt: TGTGCCAGCAGCACACGGACCAGGGTGCTGGCTGAGACCCAGTACTTC; cdr3_aa: CASSTRTRVLAETQYF
j_call: TRBJ2-1; clone_size: -; cdr3_length: 14; d_call: -; v_call: TRBV5-4; cdr3_nt: TGTGCCAGCAGCACCCGGGACTTCCACAATGAGCAGTTCTTC; cdr3_aa: CASSTRDFHNEQFF
j_call: TRBJ2-5; clone_size: -; cdr3_length: 14; d_call: TRBD1; v_call: TRBV6-5; cdr3_nt: TGTGCCAGCAGTTTCGGGACAGGTCAAGAGACCCAGTACTTC; cdr3_aa: CASSFGTGQETQYF
j_call: TRBJ2-3; clone_size: -; cdr3_length: 16; d_call: -; v_call: TRBV9; cdr3_nt: TGTGCCAGCAGCCCCCGGGGGGCGGGAGTAACAGATACGCAGTATTTT; cdr3_aa: CASSPRGAGVTDTQYF
j_call: TRBJ2-5; clone_size: -; cdr3_length: 13; d_call: -; v_call: TRBV12-3/TRBV12-4; cdr3_nt: TGTGCCAGCAGTTTTGCGGAACAAGAGACCCAGTACTTC; cdr3_aa: CASSFAEQETQYF
j_call: TRBJ2-5; clone_size: -; cdr3_length: 17; d_call: TRBD2; v_call: TRBV9; cdr3_nt: TGTGCCAGCAGCGCCAACCTAGCAAGCGGGGGGAGGGAGACCCAGTACTTC; cdr3_aa: CASSANLASGGRETQYF
j_call: TRBJ2-1; clone_size: -; cdr3_length: 16; d_call: TRBD2; v_call: TRBV19; cdr3_nt: TGTGCCAGTAGTATACCGGGAGGGCCCTCCTACAATGAGCAGTTCTTC; cdr3_aa: CASSIPGGPSYNEQFF
j_call: TRBJ1-1; clone_size: -; cdr3_length: 11; d_call: -; v_call: TRBV29-1; cdr3_nt: TGCAGCGTTTCTCGGACAGATGAAGCTTTCTTT; cdr3_aa: CSVSRTDEAFF
j_call: TRBJ1-2; clone_size: -; cdr3_length: 12; d_call: -; v_call: TRBV5-1; cdr3_nt: TGCGCCAGCAGGTCGCCCGGGGATGGCTACACCTTC; cdr3_aa: CASRSPGDGYTF
j_call: TRBJ1-2; clone_size: -; cdr3_length: 14; d_call: -; v_call: TRBV24-1; cdr3_nt: TGTGCCACCAGTGATGGAGGGATCGAGTTTGGCTACACCTTC; cdr3_aa: CATSDGGIEFGYTF
j_call: TRBJ2-1; clone_size: -; cdr3_length: 13; d_call: TRBD1; v_call: TRBV24-1; cdr3_nt: TGTGCCACCAGGGGACAGGGCGGGGATGAGCAGTTCTTC; cdr3_aa: CATRGQGGDEQFF
j_call: TRBJ1-1; clone_size: -; cdr3_length: 14; d_call: TRBD1; v_call: TRBV5-1; cdr3_nt: TGCGCCAGCACCTTGGGGGACAGGGTCGCTGAAGCTTTCTTT; cdr3_aa: CASTLGDRVAEAFF
j_call: TRBJ2-3; clone_size: -; cdr3_length: 14; d_call: TRBD2; v_call: TRBV29-1; cdr3_nt: TGCAGCGTCGCTAGCGGGGGGAATACAGATACGCAGTATTTT; cdr3_aa: CSVASGGNTDTQYF
j_call: TRBJ1-2; clone_size: -; cdr3_length: 18; d_call: TRBD1; v_call: TRBV2; cdr3_nt: TGTGCCAGCAGTTCTCCAACCGGGACAGCCACTACTAACTATGGCTACACCTTC; cdr3_aa: CASSSPTGTATTNYGYTF
j_call: TRBJ2-7; clone_size: -; cdr3_length: 15; d_call: TRBD2; v_call: TRBV14; cdr3_nt: TGTGCCAGCAGCCTAACTAGCGGGCTGTCCTACGAGCAGTACTTC; cdr3_aa: CASSLTSGLSYEQYF
j_call: TRBJ2-2; clone_size: -; cdr3_length: 16; d_call: -; v_call: TRBV28; cdr3_nt: TGTGCCAGCAGTTTATCCGGCCGACAGGCGGGCGGGGAGCTGTTTTTT; cdr3_aa: CASSLSGRQAGGELFF
j_call: TRBJ2-3; clone_size: once; cdr3_length: 18; d_call: TRBD2; v_call: TRBV4-1; cdr3_nt: TGCGCCAGCAGCCAAGATAGCGGTAGCGGGAGCAGATCAGATACGCAGTATTTT; cdr3_aa: CASSQDSGSGSRSDTQYF
j_call: TRBJ2-1; clone_size: -; cdr3_length: 17; d_call: -; v_call: TRBV19; cdr3_nt: TGTGCCAGTAGTATGGGAACAGGCCTAAGCTCCTACAATGAGCAGTTCTTC; cdr3_aa: CASSMGTGLSSYNEQFF